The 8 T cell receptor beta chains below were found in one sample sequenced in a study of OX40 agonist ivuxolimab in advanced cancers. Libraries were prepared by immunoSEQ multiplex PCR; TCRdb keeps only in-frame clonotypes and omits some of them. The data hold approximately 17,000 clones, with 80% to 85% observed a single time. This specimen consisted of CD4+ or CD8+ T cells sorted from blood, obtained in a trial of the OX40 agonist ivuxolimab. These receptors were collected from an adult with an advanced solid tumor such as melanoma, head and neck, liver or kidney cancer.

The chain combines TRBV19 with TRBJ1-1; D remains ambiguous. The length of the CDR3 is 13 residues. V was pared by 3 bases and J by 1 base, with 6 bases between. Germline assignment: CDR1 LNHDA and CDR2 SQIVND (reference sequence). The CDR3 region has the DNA TGTGCCAGTAGTATGATGGCGAACACTGAAGCTTTCTTT. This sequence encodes CASSMMANTEAFF.

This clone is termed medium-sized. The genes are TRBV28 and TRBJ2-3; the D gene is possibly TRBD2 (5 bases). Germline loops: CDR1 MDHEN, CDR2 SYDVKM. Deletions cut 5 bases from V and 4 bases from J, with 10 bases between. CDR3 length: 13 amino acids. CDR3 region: CASSGIGADTQYF. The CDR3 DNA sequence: TGTGCCAGCAGTGGAATCGGGGCAGATACGCAGTATTTT. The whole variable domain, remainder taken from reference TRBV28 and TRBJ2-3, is DVKVTQSSRYLVKRTGEKVFLECVQDMDHENMFWYRQDPGLGLRLIYFSYDVKMKEKGDIPEGYSVSREKKERFSLILESASTNQTSMYLCASSGIGADTQYFGPGTRLTVL.

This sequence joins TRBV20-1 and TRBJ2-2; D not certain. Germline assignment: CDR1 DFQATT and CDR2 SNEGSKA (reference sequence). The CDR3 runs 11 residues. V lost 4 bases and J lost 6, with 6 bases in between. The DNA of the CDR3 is TGCAGTGCTATTGGGGCCGGGGAGCTGTTTTTT. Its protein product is CSAIGAGELFF.

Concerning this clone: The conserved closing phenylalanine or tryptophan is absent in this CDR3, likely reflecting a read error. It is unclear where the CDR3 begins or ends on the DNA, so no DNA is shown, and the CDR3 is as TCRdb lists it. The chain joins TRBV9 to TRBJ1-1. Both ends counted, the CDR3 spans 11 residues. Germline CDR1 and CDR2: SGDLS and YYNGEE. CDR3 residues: CASSVDSSGVV.

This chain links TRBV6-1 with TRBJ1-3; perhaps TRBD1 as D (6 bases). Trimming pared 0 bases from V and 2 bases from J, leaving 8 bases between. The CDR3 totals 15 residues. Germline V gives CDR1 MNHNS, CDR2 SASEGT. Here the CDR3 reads CASSEAEGAGNTIYF. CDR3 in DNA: TGTGCCAGCAGTGAAGCGGAGGGGGCTGGAAACACCATATATTTT.

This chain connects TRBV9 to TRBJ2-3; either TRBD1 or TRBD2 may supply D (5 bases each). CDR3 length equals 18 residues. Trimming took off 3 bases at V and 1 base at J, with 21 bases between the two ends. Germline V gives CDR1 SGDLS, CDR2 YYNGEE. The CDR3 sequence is CASSGYRDGTARTDTQYF. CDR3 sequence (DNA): TGTGCCAGCAGCGGATACCGGGATGGGACGGCTCGCACAGATACGCAGTATTTT.

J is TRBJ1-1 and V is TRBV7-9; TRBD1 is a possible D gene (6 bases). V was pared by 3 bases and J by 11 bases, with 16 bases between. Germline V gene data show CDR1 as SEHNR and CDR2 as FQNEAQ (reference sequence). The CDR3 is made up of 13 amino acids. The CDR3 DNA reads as TGTGCCAGCAGCTTCATTTGGGGGCACGCGGCTTTCTTT. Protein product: CASSFIWGHAAFF.

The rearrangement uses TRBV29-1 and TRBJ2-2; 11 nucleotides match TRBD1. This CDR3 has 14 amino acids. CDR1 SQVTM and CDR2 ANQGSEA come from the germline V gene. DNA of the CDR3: TGCAGAGTTCCGGACAGGGGGCTTTCCGGGGAGCTGTTTTTT. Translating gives CRVPDRGLSGELFF.